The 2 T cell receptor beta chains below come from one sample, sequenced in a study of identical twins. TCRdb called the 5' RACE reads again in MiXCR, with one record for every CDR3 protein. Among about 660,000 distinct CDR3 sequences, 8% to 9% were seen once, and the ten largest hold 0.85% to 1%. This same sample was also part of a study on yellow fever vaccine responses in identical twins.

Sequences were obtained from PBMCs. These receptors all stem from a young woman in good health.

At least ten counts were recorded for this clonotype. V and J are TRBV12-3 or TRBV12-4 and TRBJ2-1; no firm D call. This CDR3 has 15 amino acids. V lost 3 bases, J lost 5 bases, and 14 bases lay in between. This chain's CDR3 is CASSFSGRKNNEQFF. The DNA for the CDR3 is TGTGCCAGCAGTTTCTCAGGAAGGAAGAACAATGAGCAGTTCTTC.

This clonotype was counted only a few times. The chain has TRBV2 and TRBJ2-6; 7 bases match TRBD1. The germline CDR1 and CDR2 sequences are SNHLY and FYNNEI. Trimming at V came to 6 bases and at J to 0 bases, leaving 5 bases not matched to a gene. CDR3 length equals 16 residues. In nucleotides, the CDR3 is TGTGCCAGCAGCCCGGGACAGACCTCTGGGGCCAACGTCCTGACTTTC. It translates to CASSPGQTSGANVLTF.